Below are 14 T cell receptor beta chains sequenced from a single sample in a study of metastatic and nonmetastatic thyroid tumors. Thyroid surgery had not been preceded by any treatment in any patient. Via MiXCR, TCRdb re-called the PCR reads. The sample includes about 5,900 clones, more than 30% seen only once; the top ten take about 25%. The source material was adjacent normal tissue. These receptors were taken from a male donor with papillary thyroid cancer or a benign thyroid nodule (not recorded which). Some clones in this sample may be carry-over from other donors' samples.

This clone was counted only a few times. CDR3 region: CASSPSGGGLMDEQFF. DNA of the CDR3: TGTGCCAGCAGCCCCAGTGGGGGGGGACTCATGGATGAGCAGTTCTTC. The J gene is TRBJ2-1, the V gene TRBV9, with 7 bases lining up with TRBD2. The junction had 15 bases not matched to a gene; V was cut back by 4 bases and J by 8 bases. Germline V gives CDR1 SGDLS, CDR2 YYNGEE. The length of the CDR3 is 16 residues.

The chain couples TRBV11-2 to TRBJ2-1; 9 bases fit TRBD2. Trimming cost V 5 bases and J 10 bases; bases outside gene matches: 9. CDR3 length equals 14 residues. Germline assignment: CDR1 SGHAT and CDR2 FQNNGV. CDR3 residues: CASSQGRGGVEQFF. DNA of the CDR3: TGTGCCAGCAGCCAGGGGCGGGGGGGAGTCGAGCAGTTCTTC. Full variable domain (rest looked up from reference TRBV11-2 and TRBJ2-1): EAGVAQSPRYKIIEKRQSVAFWCNPISGHATLYWYQQILGQGPKLLIQFQNNGVVDDSQLPKDRFSAERLKGVDSTLKIQPAKLEDSAVYLCASSQGRGGVEQFFGPGTRLTVL.

This clone occurred a few times. V gene TRBV20-1 combines with J gene TRBJ1-1, with a possible D match to TRBD1 (5 bases). The ends were cut back, 3 bases at V and 3 bases at J, with 14 bases in the middle. The CDR3 covers 14 residues. Germline V gives CDR1 DFQATT, CDR2 SNEGSKA (reference sequence). DNA for the CDR3: TGCAGTGCTAGTGTCAGGGCCCCCCACACTGAAGCTTTCTTT. Protein: CSASVRAPHTEAFF.

This clone is classed as large. This chain links TRBV25-1 with TRBJ1-4; D is ambiguous. CDR1 MGHDK and CDR2 SYGVNS come from the germline V gene. The ends were cut back, 1 base at V and 5 bases at J, with 11 bases in the middle. This CDR3 is 15 amino acids long. The CDR3 sequence: CASSEFVSGNEKLFF. CDR3 coding DNA: TGTGCCAGCAGTGAATTCGTTTCAGGAAATGAAAAACTGTTTTTT.

This clone qualifies as large. This chain links TRBV11-2 with TRBJ2-7, with 8 bases that match TRBD2. The V segment lost 3 bases and the J segment 7 bases; nucleotides outside the gene matches: 14. The CDR3 runs 16 residues. CDR1 SGHAT and CDR2 FQNNGV come from the germline V gene. The CDR3 spells CASSFRGGTTFGEQYF. The CDR3 DNA is TGTGCCAGCAGCTTCCGGGGGGGCACCACTTTTGGGGAGCAGTACTTC.

CDR3 sequence reads: CSATAPNYGYTF. DNA of the CDR3: TGCAGTGCTACGGCCCCTAACTATGGCTACACCTTC. The chain joins TRBV20-1 to TRBJ1-2, with D uncertain. The CDR3 contains 12 residues. The germline gives CDR1 DFQATT, CDR2 SNEGSKA (reference sequence). The V end lost 4 bases, the J end lost 0 bases, and 6 bases lay between the germline ends.

This clone was seen a handful of times. The CDR3 ends on some other residue instead of the conserved phenylalanine or tryptophan, so this is likely a read error. J is TRBJ2-2 and V is TRBV6-1; 9 nucleotides line up with TRBD1. This CDR3 contains 14 residues. Germline CDR1 and CDR2: MNHNS and SASEGT. The ends lost 7 bases at V and 4 bases at J; junction bases unmatched: 4. CDR3 DNA sequence: TGTGCCAGCAAGTTGGACAGGGGCACCGGGGAGCTGTTTTCT. This codes for CASKLDRGTGELFS.

This chain connects TRBV7-2 to TRBJ2-7; perhaps TRBD2 as D (5 bases). This CDR3 comprises 13 residues. Trimming took 6 bases from V and 3 from J, leaving 12 bases between them. The germline gives CDR1 SGHTA, CDR2 FQGNSA. For the CDR3, the DNA is TGTGCCAGCAGTCGCGGACTGAACTACGAGCAGTACTTC. It specifies CASSRGLNYEQYF. Looking up the rest from reference TRBV7-2 and TRBJ2-7 gives the full variable domain: GAGVSQSPSNKVTEKGKDVELRCDPISGHTALYWYRQSLGQGLEFLIYFQGNSAPDKSGLPSDRFSAERTGGSVSTLTIQRTQQEDSAVYLCASSRGLNYEQYFGPGTRLTVT.

This clone was seen only a few times. This chain connects TRBV27 to TRBJ1-2; D is unresolved. V was pared by 5 bases and J by 12 bases, with 10 bases between. CDR3 length equals 10 residues. Germline assignment: CDR1 MNHEY and CDR2 SMNVEV (reference sequence). The CDR3 spells CASSVRVDTF. The CDR3 DNA follows: TGTGCCAGCAGTGTTAGGGTCGACACCTTC.

The chain joins TRBV11-3 to TRBJ2-1, with D hard to call. The CDR3 spans 13 residues. Deletions cut 1 base from V and 7 bases from J, with 8 bases between. From germline, CDR1 is SGHNT and CDR2 YENEEA. The CDR3 sequence is CASSLGFGNEQFF. The CDR3 bases are TGTGCCAGCAGCTTAGGGTTCGGAAATGAGCAGTTCTTC.

This clone showed up just a few times. CDR3 region: CSARGAYNRAEAFF. The CDR3 coding sequence is TGCAGTGCTAGAGGGGCTTATAATAGGGCTGAAGCTTTCTTT. This chain uses TRBV20-1 with TRBJ1-1, with D unresolved. This CDR3 is 14 amino acids long. CDR1 is DFQATT and CDR2 is SNEGSKA in the germline V gene (reference sequence). The germline V and J ends were trimmed by 1 base and 6 bases, with 15 bases remaining between them.

The rearrangement uses TRBV19 and TRBJ1-1, with D hard to call. The V end was cut by 1 base, the J end by 1 base, with 4 bases between. Looked up from germline, CDR1 is LNHDA and CDR2 is SQIVND (reference sequence). This CDR3 is built from 13 residues. CDR3 amino acids: CASSIGQNTEAFF. DNA of the CDR3: TGTGCCAGTAGTATAGGCCAGAACACTGAAGCTTTCTTT.

By sample fraction, this clone is large. This chain joins TRBV7-3 and TRBJ1-5, with no clear D. The germline gives CDR1 SGHTA, CDR2 FQGTGA. This CDR3 comprises 13 residues. V lost 0 bases to trimming and J lost 6 bases, with 6 bases between them. CDR3 bases: TGTGCCAGCAGCTTAACGCCCGGTCAGCCCCAGCATTTT. Its protein is CASSLTPGQPQHF.

The chain joins TRBV11-2 to TRBJ2-6; no clear D gene. The CDR3 extends over 16 amino acids. Germline lookup yields CDR1 SGHAT and CDR2 FQNNGV. V lost 3 bases and J lost 0, with 9 bases in between. Here the CDR3 DNA reads TGTGCCAGCAGCTTTTTCCAAATCTCTGGGGCCAACGTCCTGACTTTC. Translated, it gives CASSFFQISGANVLTF.